Listed here are 29 T cell receptor beta chains from one sample, sequenced in a study of T cell repertoires in cytomegalovirus infection. MiXCR, run by TCRdb on the reads, gives a single entry per CDR3 protein. The sample comprises about 400,000 distinct CDR3 sequences, approximately 18% of which are singletons, and approximately 10% rests with the top ten. Sequenced input: PBMCs. These receptors were obtained from a human donor in good health (CMV status not recorded). Some clones in this sample may be carry-over from other donors' samples.

This clonotype was seen many times. The rearrangement joins TRBV7-2 to TRBJ2-1, with 7 bases fitting TRBD1. The CDR3 has 12 residues. Trimming at V came to 6 bases and at J to 9 bases, leaving 5 bases not matched to a gene. CDR1 and CDR2 from the germline V gene are SGHTA and FQGNSA. CDR3 amino acids: CASREQGTEQFF. The CDR3 DNA reads as TGTGCCAGCAGAGAACAGGGGACTGAGCAGTTCTTC. The variable domain in full, completed from reference TRBV7-2 and TRBJ2-1, reads GAGVSQSPSNKVTEKGKDVELRCDPISGHTALYWYRQSLGQGLEFLIYFQGNSAPDKSGLPSDRFSAERTGGSVSTLTIQRTQQEDSAVYLCASREQGTEQFFGPGTRLTVL.

This clonotype showed up just a few times. The rearrangement links TRBV15 to TRBJ1-1; D not certain. The germline V gene has CDR1 LNHNV and CDR2 YYDKDF (reference sequence). V was cut by 0 bases and J by 4 bases, with 9 bases left in between. The CDR3 has 14 residues. The CDR3, as DNA: TGTGCCACCAGCAGAGAGGGCACTTCCACTGAAGCTTTCTTT. Translating gives CATSREGTSTEAFF.

This clonotype was detected only a few times. The CDR3 here is CATSRDLNTGELFF. CDR3 bases: TGTGCCACCAGCAGAGATCTGAACACCGGGGAGCTGTTTTTT. The chain has TRBV15 and TRBJ2-2, with D hard to call. Looked up from germline, CDR1 is LNHNV and CDR2 is YYDKDF (reference sequence). This CDR3 spans 14 amino acids. The V gene lost 0 bases and the J gene lost 1 base, with 3 bases spanning the gap.

The chain uses TRBV29-1 and TRBJ2-2; D is unclear. The germline CDR1 and CDR2 sequences are SQVTM and ANQGSEA. V shed 3 bases and J shed 7 bases, with 9 bases lying between them. This CDR3 is 12 amino acids long. The CDR3 reads CSVDLDLGELFF. CDR3 DNA: TGCAGCGTTGACCTCGATCTCGGGGAGCTGTTTTTT.

This clonotype was observed a handful of times. V is TRBV20-1 and J is TRBJ2-1, with 7 bases fitting TRBD2. V was clipped by 0 bases and J by 3 bases; unmatched bases: 11. This CDR3 is built from 17 residues. CDR1 DFQATT and CDR2 SNEGSKA come from the germline V gene (reference sequence). The CDR3, as DNA: TGCAGTGCTAGAGATGAGCGGCGGGAGAGGCGCTACAATGAGCAGTTCTTC. Protein product: CSARDERRERRYNEQFF.

This rearrangement joins TRBV19 to TRBJ1-5, with 9 bases that match TRBD1. This CDR3 spans 16 amino acids. Per germline, CDR1 LNHDA and CDR2 SQIVND (reference sequence). After removal of 6 bases from V and 3 bases from J, the junction contained 9 bases not matched to a gene. CDR3 residues: CASRHTGTGNNQPQHF. The CDR3 nucleotides read TGTGCCAGTAGGCATACCGGGACAGGGAACAATCAGCCCCAGCATTTT.

In its sample, this clonotype was seen many times. This rearrangement joins TRBV7-6 to TRBJ2-7; the match to TRBD2 covers 15 bases. The germline V gene has CDR1 SGHVS and CDR2 FNYEAQ. After removal of 3 bases from V and 6 bases from J, the junction contained 9 bases not matched to a gene. The CDR3 sequence is 17 residues long. DNA of the CDR3: TGTGCCAGCAGCTTCATAGGGACTAGCGGGAGGTCGGCCGAGCAGTACTTC. Protein: CASSFIGTSGRSAEQYF.

This clonotype was found a few times. V and J are TRBV14 and TRBJ1-3, with D perhaps matching TRBD1 (5 bases). The V gene lost 5 bases and the J gene lost 0 bases, with 8 bases spanning the gap. Germline lookup yields CDR1 SGHDN and CDR2 FVKESK. This CDR3 spans 14 amino acids. CDR3 sequence: CASSIDSSGNTIYF. In DNA, the CDR3 is TGTGCCAGCAGCATCGACAGCTCTGGAAACACCATATATTTT. Variable domain in full (rest from reference TRBV14 and TRBJ1-3): EAGVTQFPSHSVIEKGQTVTLRCDPISGHDNLYWYRRVMGKEIKFLLHFVKESKQDESGMPNNRFLAERTGGTYSTLKVQPAELEDSGVYFCASSIDSSGNTIYFGEGSWLTVV.

The chain recombines TRBV10-3 with TRBJ1-6; D is undetermined. Trimming removed 3 bases from V and 5 bases from J, with 14 bases in between. Per the germline V gene, CDR1 is ENHRY and CDR2 is SYGVKD. CDR3 length equals 16 residues. The CDR3 loop is CAISESGRSNNSPLHF. DNA of the CDR3: TGTGCCATCAGTGAATCGGGGAGATCCAATAATTCACCCCTCCACTTT.

This clonotype has a handful of counts. This chain links TRBV20-1 with TRBJ2-5, with 9 bases fitting TRBD2. Germline assignment: CDR1 DFQATT and CDR2 SNEGSKA (reference sequence). V lost 5 bases and J lost 5; bases outside the gene matches: 9. CDR3 length equals 14 residues. The CDR3 is CSAPLSSGVETQYF. CDR3 nucleotides: TGCAGTGCTCCGCTCTCTAGCGGGGTGGAGACCCAGTACTTC.

This clonotype was seen a few times. The V call is TRBV19, the J call TRBJ1-1; the D gene is possibly TRBD1 (5 bases). The V gene lost 3 bases and the J gene lost 1 base, with 12 bases spanning the gap. The CDR3 sequence is 15 residues long. CDR1 is LNHDA, CDR2 SQIVND, per germline (reference sequence). CDR3 residues: CASSMWGLSNTEAFF. The CDR3 nucleotides are TGTGCCAGTAGTATGTGGGGACTGTCGAACACTGAAGCTTTCTTT. The full variable domain, its missing parts supplied by reference TRBV19 and TRBJ1-1, is DGGITQSPKYLFRKEGQNVTLSCEQNLNHDAMYWYRQDPGQGLRLIYYSQIVNDFQKGDIAEGYSVSREKKESFPLTVTSAQKNPTAFYLCASSMWGLSNTEAFFGQGTRLTVV.

This clonotype has ten or more counts. The J gene is TRBJ2-2, the V gene TRBV7-9; no clear D gene. CDR1 and CDR2 from the germline V gene are SEHNR and FQNEAQ (reference sequence). Trimming stripped 5 bases from V and 0 bases from J, with 7 bases between. This CDR3 spans 14 amino acids. The CDR3 here is CASSPRSNTGELFF. CDR3 DNA sequence: TGTGCCAGCAGCCCTAGGTCGAACACCGGGGAGCTGTTTTTT.

This chain uses TRBV5-6 with TRBJ2-3; 9 bases fit TRBD1. This CDR3 spans 13 amino acids. From germline, CDR1 is SGHDT and CDR2 YYEEEE. V was clipped by 7 bases and J by 2 bases; unmatched bases: 2. The CDR3 reads CASGDRVTDTQYF. The CDR3 nucleotides are TGTGCCAGCGGGGACAGGGTCACAGATACGCAGTATTTT.

The CDR3 region is CASSEDRAFQPQHF. The CDR3 region has the DNA TGTGCCAGCAGTGAGGACAGGGCATTCCAGCCCCAGCATTTT. The J gene is TRBJ1-5, the V gene TRBV27, with 8 positions matching TRBD1. The CDR3 sequence is 14 residues long. Germline CDR1 MNHEY, CDR2 SMNVEV (reference sequence). Trimming at V came to 5 bases and at J to 7 bases, leaving 7 bases not matched to a gene.

CDR3 DNA sequence: TGTGCCAGCAGTGAAGAGGCAGGGGAGGTGGGCACTGAAGCTTTCTTT. It codes for CASSEEAGEVGTEAFF. The chain links TRBV2 to TRBJ1-1, with a possible D match to TRBD1 (6 bases). The CDR3 length is 16 residues. The germline V and J ends were trimmed by 1 base and 4 bases, with 16 bases remaining between them. Per germline, CDR1 SNHLY and CDR2 FYNNEI.

There are many counts of this clonotype. This chain links TRBV7-7 with TRBJ2-5; a weak D match, TRBD1 (6 bases). CDR3 length equals 15 residues. V lost 5 bases, J lost 3 bases, and 16 bases lay in between. Per germline, CDR1 SSHAT and CDR2 FNYEAQ (reference sequence). The CDR3 bases are TGTGCCAGCAGCAACTCAGTGGGGGCAGAAGAGACCCAGTACTTC. It encodes CASSNSVGAEETQYF.

The chain couples TRBV20-1 to TRBJ1-5; D uncertain. CDR3 length equals 15 residues. The ends were cut back, 4 bases at V and 0 bases at J, with 13 bases in the middle. Germline V CDR1 and CDR2: DFQATT, SNEGSKA (reference sequence). This chain's CDR3 is CSAKNQAYSNQPQHF. For the CDR3, the DNA is TGCAGTGCTAAGAACCAGGCGTATAGCAATCAGCCCCAGCATTTT.

This clonotype has ten or more counts. This sequence joins TRBV28 and TRBJ2-5; D is unclear. The V end lost 2 bases, the J end lost 4 bases, and 14 bases lay between the germline ends. Germline V gene data show CDR1 as MDHEN and CDR2 as SYDVKM. CDR3 length: 15 amino acids. The CDR3 region has the DNA TGTGCCAGCAGTTTAGTGCCGGCATCGAGAGAGACCCAGTACTTC. Translating gives CASSLVPASRETQYF.

This clonotype was seen only a few times. The chain combines TRBV7-9 with TRBJ2-3; no clear D. The CDR3 sequence is 14 residues long. Trimming removed 6 bases from V and 4 bases from J, with 14 bases in between. Germline V lookup: CDR1 SEHNR, CDR2 FQNEAQ (reference sequence). CDR3 residues: CASRASPAPDTQYF. CDR3 nucleotide sequence: TGTGCCAGCAGGGCAAGTCCGGCCCCAGATACGCAGTATTTT.

The sample holds a few counts of this clonotype. The CDR3 region is CASSQDRGTGSYEQYF. DNA for the CDR3: TGTGCCAGCAGCCAAGATCGGGGGACAGGGAGTTACGAGCAGTACTTC. The chain couples TRBV14 to TRBJ2-7, with TRBD1 identical over 9 bases. Germline V gene lookup returns CDR1 SGHDN and CDR2 FVKESK. V lost 0 bases and J lost 4; bases outside the gene matches: 7. The length of the CDR3 is 16 residues.

CDR3 DNA sequence: TGCAGCGCCGACGGGGGTGAAAAACTGTTTTTT. Translated, it gives CSADGGEKLFF. This chain uses TRBV29-1 with TRBJ1-4, with a tentative D call TRBD1 (5 bases). Germline CDR1 and CDR2: SQVTM and ANQGSEA. V lost 7 bases, J lost 7 bases, and 10 bases lay in between. CDR3 length equals 11 residues.

This clonotype was observed at least ten times. The chain carries TRBV4-1 and TRBJ1-2; no clear D gene. Trimming removed 0 bases at V and 3 bases at J, with 2 bases between. The germline gives CDR1 MGHRA, CDR2 YSYEKL. The length of the CDR3 is 12 residues. For the CDR3, the DNA is TGCGCCAGCAGCCAAGAAGACTATGGCTACACCTTC. It specifies CASSQEDYGYTF.

The chain joins TRBV2 to TRBJ1-1, with 7 bases matching TRBD1. The CDR3 totals 14 residues. Germline values: CDR1 SNHLY, CDR2 FYNNEI. V shed 5 bases and J 1 base; nucleotides not matched to a gene: 4. The CDR3 here is CASSTRTGNTEAFF. In nucleotides, the CDR3 is TGTGCCAGCAGTACCCGGACAGGGAACACTGAAGCTTTCTTT.

This chain uses TRBV12-3 or TRBV12-4 with TRBJ1-5; D may be TRBD1 (6 bases). The V end was cut by 8 bases, the J end by 2 bases, with 22 bases between. The CDR3 is 17 residues long. The CDR3 here is CASCLFGWGGRNQPQHF. The DNA for the CDR3 is TGTGCCAGCTGCCTGTTCGGGTGGGGGGGGCGCAATCAGCCCCAGCATTTT.

This clonotype was observed a handful of times. The rearrangement joins TRBV19 to TRBJ1-2; no clear D gene. V lost 10 bases and J lost 1, with 16 bases in between. Germline V gene lookup returns CDR1 LNHDA and CDR2 SQIVND (reference sequence). The CDR3 is 14 amino acids. DNA for the CDR3: TGTGCCACGCAGTCTTCGGCTCTTAACTATGGCTACACCTTC. This gives the protein CATQSSALNYGYTF.

The chain is built from TRBV29-1 and TRBJ2-5; D is perhaps TRBD1 (6 bases). Trimming cost V 5 bases and J 2 bases, with 9 bases left between them. Looked up from germline, CDR1 is SQVTM and CDR2 is ANQGSEA. The CDR3 spans 12 residues. Here the CDR3 DNA reads TGCAGCGTTCGGACAGTTCAAGAGACCCAGTACTTC. Translated, it gives CSVRTVQETQYF.

This clonotype has more than one count but fewer than ten. The chain combines TRBV29-1 with TRBJ1-4; D gene unclear. The V gene's germline CDR1 is SQVTM and CDR2 ANQGSEA. The CDR3 contains 13 residues. The V end was cut by 7 bases, the J end by 0 bases, with 9 bases between. The DNA of the CDR3 is TGCAGCGCCTACAGTGCAACTAATGAAAAACTGTTTTTT. It encodes CSAYSATNEKLFF.

Ten or more counts support this clonotype. CDR3 amino acids: CASSLRDRPLVFNSPLHF. DNA for the CDR3: TGTGCCAGCAGCCTCAGGGACCGCCCTCTCGTTTTTAATTCACCCCTCCACTTT. V gene TRBV7-8 combines with J gene TRBJ1-6; tentative D call: TRBD1 (5 bases). This CDR3 contains 18 residues. Trimming stripped 5 bases from V and 6 bases from J, with 23 bases between. Germline loops: CDR1 SGHVS, CDR2 FQNEAQ. Using reference TRBV7-8 and TRBJ1-6 for the parts outside the CDR3, the full variable domain is GAGVSQSPRYKVAKRGQDVALRCDPISGHVSLFWYQQALGQGPEFLTYFQNEAQLDKSGLPSDRFFAERPEGSVSTLKIQRTQQEDSAVYLCASSLRDRPLVFNSPLHFGNGTRLTVT.

This chain uses TRBV20-1 with TRBJ2-1; TRBD2 matches 7 bases. The germline V gene has CDR1 DFQATT and CDR2 SNEGSKA (reference sequence). V was pared by 5 bases and J by 12 bases, with 16 bases of the junction left unmatched. This CDR3 has 14 residues. DNA of the CDR3: TGCAGTGCTCCCCCAGCGGGGCTGCAAATGAGGCAGTTCTTC. Amino acid sequence: CSAPPAGLQMRQFF.